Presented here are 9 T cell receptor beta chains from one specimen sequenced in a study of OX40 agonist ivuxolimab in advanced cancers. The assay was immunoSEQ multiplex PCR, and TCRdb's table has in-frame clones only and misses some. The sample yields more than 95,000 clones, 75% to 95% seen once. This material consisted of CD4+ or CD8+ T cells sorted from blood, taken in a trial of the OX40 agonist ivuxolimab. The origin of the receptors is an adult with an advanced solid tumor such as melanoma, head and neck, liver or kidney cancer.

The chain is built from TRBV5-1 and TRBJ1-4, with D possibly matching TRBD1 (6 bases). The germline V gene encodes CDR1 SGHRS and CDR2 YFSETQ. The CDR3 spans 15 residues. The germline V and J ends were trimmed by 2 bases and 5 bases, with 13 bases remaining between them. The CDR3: CASSFLQGRNEKLFF. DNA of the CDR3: TGCGCCAGCAGCTTTTTACAGGGCCGGAATGAAAAACTGTTTTTT. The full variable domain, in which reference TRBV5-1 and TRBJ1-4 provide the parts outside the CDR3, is KAGVTQTPRYLIKTRGQQVTLSCSPISGHRSVSWYQQTPGQGLQFLFEYFSETQRNKGNFPGRFSGRQFSNSRSEMNVSTLELGDSALYLCASSFLQGRNEKLFFGSGTQLSVL.

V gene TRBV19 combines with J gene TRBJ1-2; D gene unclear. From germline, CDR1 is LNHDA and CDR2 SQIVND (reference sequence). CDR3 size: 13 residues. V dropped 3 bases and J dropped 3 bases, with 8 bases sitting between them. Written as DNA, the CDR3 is TGTGCCAGTAGTATTACCAAGGACTATGGCTACACCTTC. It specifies CASSITKDYGYTF.

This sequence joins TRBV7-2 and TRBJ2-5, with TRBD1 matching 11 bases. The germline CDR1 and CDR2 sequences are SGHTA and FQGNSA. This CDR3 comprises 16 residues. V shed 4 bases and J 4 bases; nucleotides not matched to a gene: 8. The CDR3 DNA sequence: TGTGCCAGCAGCTCCTCCGGGACAGGGGGGGGAGAGACCCAGTACTTC. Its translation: CASSSSGTGGGETQYF.

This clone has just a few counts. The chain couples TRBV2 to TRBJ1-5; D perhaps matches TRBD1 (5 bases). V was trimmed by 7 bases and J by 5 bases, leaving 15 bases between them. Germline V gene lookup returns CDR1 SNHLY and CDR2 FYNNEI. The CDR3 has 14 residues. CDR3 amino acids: CASMPGPGHQPQHF. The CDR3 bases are TGTGCCAGCATGCCGGGACCGGGCCATCAGCCCCAGCATTTT.

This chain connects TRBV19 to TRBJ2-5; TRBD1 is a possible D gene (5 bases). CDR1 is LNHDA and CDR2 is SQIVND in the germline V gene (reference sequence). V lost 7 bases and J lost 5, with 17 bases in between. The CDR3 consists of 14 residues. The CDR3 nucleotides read TGTGCCAGTACCGACTCAGGGAAACGTGAGACCCAGTACTTC. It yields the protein CASTDSGKRETQYF.

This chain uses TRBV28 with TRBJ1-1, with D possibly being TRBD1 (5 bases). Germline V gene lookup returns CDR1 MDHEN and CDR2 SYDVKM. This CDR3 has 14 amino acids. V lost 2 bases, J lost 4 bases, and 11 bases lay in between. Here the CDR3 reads CASSLRDLSTEAFF. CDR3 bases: TGTGCCAGCAGTTTAAGGGACCTGAGCACTGAAGCTTTCTTT. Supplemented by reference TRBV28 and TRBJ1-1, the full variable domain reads DVKVTQSSRYLVKRTGEKVFLECVQDMDHENMFWYRQDPGLGLRLIYFSYDVKMKEKGDIPEGYSVSREKKERFSLILESASTNQTSMYLCASSLRDLSTEAFFGQGTRLTVV.

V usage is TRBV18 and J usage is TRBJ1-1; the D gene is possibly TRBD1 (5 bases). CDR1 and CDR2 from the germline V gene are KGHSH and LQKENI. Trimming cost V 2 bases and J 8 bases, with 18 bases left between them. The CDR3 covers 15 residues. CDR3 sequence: CASSPGGGFSAEAFF. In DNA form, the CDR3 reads TGTGCCAGCTCACCAGGCGGGGGGTTTTCGGCCGAAGCTTTCTTT.

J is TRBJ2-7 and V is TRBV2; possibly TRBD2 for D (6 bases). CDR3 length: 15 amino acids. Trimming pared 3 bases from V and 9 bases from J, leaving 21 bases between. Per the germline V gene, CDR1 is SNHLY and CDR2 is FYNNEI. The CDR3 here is CASSEGGYWASGQYF. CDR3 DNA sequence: TGTGCCAGCAGTGAGGGAGGTTACTGGGCGTCGGGGCAGTACTTC.

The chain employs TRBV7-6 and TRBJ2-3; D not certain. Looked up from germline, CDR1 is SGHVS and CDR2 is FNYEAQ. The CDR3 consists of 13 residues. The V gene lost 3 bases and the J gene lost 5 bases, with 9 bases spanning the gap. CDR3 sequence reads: CASSFAVVDTQYF. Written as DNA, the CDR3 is TGTGCCAGCAGCTTTGCAGTGGTAGATACGCAGTATTTT.